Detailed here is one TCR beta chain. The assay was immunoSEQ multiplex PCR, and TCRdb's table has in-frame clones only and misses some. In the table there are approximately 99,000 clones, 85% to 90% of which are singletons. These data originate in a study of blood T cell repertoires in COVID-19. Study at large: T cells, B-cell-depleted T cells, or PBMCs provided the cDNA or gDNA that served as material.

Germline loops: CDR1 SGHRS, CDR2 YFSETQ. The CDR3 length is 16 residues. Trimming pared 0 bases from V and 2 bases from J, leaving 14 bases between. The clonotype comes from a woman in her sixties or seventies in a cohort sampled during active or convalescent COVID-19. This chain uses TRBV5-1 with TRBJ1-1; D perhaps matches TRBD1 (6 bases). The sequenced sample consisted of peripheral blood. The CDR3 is CASSLAGTPQNTEAFF. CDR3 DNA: TGCGCCAGCAGCTTGGCAGGGACACCCCAAAACACTGAAGCTTTCTTT.